This T cell receptor (beta chain) was captured in a study of CD8+ T cells in alopecia areata. Findings and limits, study-wide: Greater clonality was observed in lesional scalp samples, especially alopecia totalis/universalis, versus normal scalp.

CD4+ and CD8+ T cells were sorted from PBMCs stained for CD3, CD4 and CD8. Comment on this clone: Its antigen is currently unknown.

Sequencing relied on a cDNA template that was reverse transcribed from extracted RNA. This table comes from immunoSEQ multiplex PCR, and its TCRdb copy is limited to in-frame clones, with some not included. The table has a few hundred thousand clones, roughly 50% seen once. The TCR originated in a human donor in good health. Sequencing used CD8+ T cells sorted from blood.

Here the CDR3 reads CSVTAGASEAFF. As DNA, the CDR3 is TGCAGCGTTACCGCAGGCGCTAGTGAAGCTTTCTTT. The V gene is TRBV29-1, the J gene TRBJ1-1; D gene uncertain. The V gene lost 5 bases and the J gene lost 7 bases, with 14 bases spanning the gap. The germline V gene has CDR1 SQVTM and CDR2 ANQGSEA. The CDR3 has 12 amino acids.